This paragraph covers one TCR beta chain sequence. Data came from immunoSEQ multiplex PCR; TCRdb stores just in-frame clones and leaves some out. The top ten hold around 0.8% of the sample, which has hundreds of thousands of clones, about nine tenths seen once. This sample was taken from a study of cytomegalovirus exposure and HLA in healthy donors. Across the whole study: According to later analysis, the same platform produced the approximately 120 validation and under 750 first-cohort repertoires.

With V trimmed by 2 bases and J by 10 bases, 12 bases remained unmatched. Germline V CDR1 and CDR2: GTSNPN, SVGIG (reference sequence). The CDR3 contains 14 residues. The sequencing input was PBMCs. V usage is TRBV30 and J usage is TRBJ1-2, with 8 bases that match TRBD1. The receptor was derived from a young woman in good health and CMV-seronegative. The CDR3 sequence: CAWSRDRFLSHYTF. The CDR3 coding sequence is TGTGCCTGGAGTCGGGACAGGTTTTTAAGTCACTACACCTTC.